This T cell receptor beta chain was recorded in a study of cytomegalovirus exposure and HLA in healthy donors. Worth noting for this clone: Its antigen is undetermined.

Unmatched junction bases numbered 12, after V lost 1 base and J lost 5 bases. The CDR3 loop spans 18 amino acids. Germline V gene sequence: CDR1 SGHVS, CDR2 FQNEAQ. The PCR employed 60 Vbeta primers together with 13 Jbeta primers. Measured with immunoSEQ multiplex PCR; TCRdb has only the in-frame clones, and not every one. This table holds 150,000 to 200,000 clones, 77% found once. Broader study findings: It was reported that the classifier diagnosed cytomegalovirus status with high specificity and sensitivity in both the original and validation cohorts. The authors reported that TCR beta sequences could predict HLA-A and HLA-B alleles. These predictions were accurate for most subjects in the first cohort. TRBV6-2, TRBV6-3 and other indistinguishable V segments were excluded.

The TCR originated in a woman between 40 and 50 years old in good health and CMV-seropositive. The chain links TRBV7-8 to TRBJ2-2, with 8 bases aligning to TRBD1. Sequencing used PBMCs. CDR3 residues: CASSLGRTGSVITGELFF. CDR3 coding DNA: TGTGCCAGCAGCTTAGGGAGGACAGGGAGCGTGATAACCGGGGAGCTGTTTTTT.